This record concerns one TCR beta chain sequence. Its specific antigen is unknown. No much larger clone is present one base from it, and per-base qualities are unavailable. These data originate in a study of regulatory T cells in long-lasting Graves disease (dated by TCRdb to the early 2020s). Study-level background: Patients with newly diagnosed Graves' disease had been on antithyroid drugs for under 3 months. Peripheral blood TCR sequencing and RNA sequencing compared persistent Graves' disease patients with newly diagnosed Graves' disease patients. The study was conducted in China and was registered as a clinical trial. TCR sequencing covered roughly 13 persistent and 20 newly diagnosed Graves' disease patients, 33 samples in total.

General conclusions and limits of the study: Because the primary lesion, thyroid tissue, could not be accessed, the study looked at peripheral blood alone. Patients with persistent disease shared more public clonotypes (approximately 2,500) than newly diagnosed patients did (about 1,000). The authors acknowledged the small sample size as a limitation that may reduce accuracy. Preferential use of TRBV28, TRBJ1-2 and TRBJ2-5 was observed in persistent disease, whereas TRBV20-1 and TRBJ2-1 were favored in newly diagnosed disease. Persistent Graves' disease patients showed lower TCR Shannon entropy and fewer highly expanded clones than newly diagnosed patients, suggesting clonal expansion. Sequencing and analysis were limited to the TCR beta chain.

Receptor libraries were prepared by multiplex PCR. TCRdb names Illumina HiSeq 4000 as the instrument used. iRepertoire HTBI primers and Arm-PCR amplification of CDR3 regions were used to construct TCR beta libraries. PCR products were gel purified before sequencing. The authors' pipeline ran thus. Across samples, about 63 TRBV and around 15 TRBJ segments were identified and used for gene usage analysis of CDR3 amino acid clonotypes. Filtered high-quality paired reads were merged into contigs using COPE and FqMerger. BLAST was used to align contigs to IMGT TRBV, TRBD and TRBJ reference genes, with CDR3 defined following IMGT. Clonotypes above 0.1% frequency were classified as highly expanded clones. Shannon entropy served as the measure of repertoire diversity, while the Gini coefficient captured V-J evenness. A clonotype was considered public if more than one individual shared it. TCRdb itself trimmed the public reads at Q25 with fastp, ran MiXCR and retained productive beta chains. Identical CDR3 protein sequences are pooled into one entry, listed with their most common genes and DNA. In this record, the V and J calls reflect TCRdb's handling and not the investigators' own analysis. Across this sample there are 350,000 to 550,000 distinct CDR3 sequences, with about a sixth seen only once. The ten largest clones add up to under 30% of the sample.

The time point label, as the study defines it: newly diagnosed GD, antithyroid drugs for less than 3 months. RNA was extracted from PBMCs in TRIzol for both TCR sequencing and RNA sequencing. The diagnosis of Graves' disease was made according to American Thyroid Association guidelines. Patients were recruited from an endocrinology department in Xi'an, China. Each patient gave about 10 milliliters of peripheral blood, collected in an EDTA anticoagulant tube. Ficoll Paque Plus density gradient separation was used to isolate PBMCs, and no further T cell sorting was done. An Agilent 2100 Bioanalyzer and agarose gel were used to assess RNA quality, and a NanoDrop 2000 was used to measure RNA concentration. From a lookup of the germline V gene (reference sequence), CDR1 and CDR2 are GTSNPN and SVGIG. The CDR3, from cysteine to phenylalanine, totals 15 residues. Only CDR3 DNA remains: 45 bases, in frame from the first base. The junction shows trimming of 0 bases on V and 3 bases on J, plus 12 bases between the germline ends.

This sample was also put to use in a study of T cells in Graves' hyperthyroidism and ophthalmopathy. Taken from the second paper: Stable Graves' hyperthyroidism was defined as the absence of progression to ophthalmopathy over 18 months of follow-up. The hyperthyroidism patients were between 18 and 65 years old and newly diagnosed, with a disease duration of less than 2 months. Exclusion was applied to patients with uncontrolled infections, other autoimmune diseases, pregnancy or lactation. Diagnoses relied on clinical symptoms, serum thyroxine and TRAb, thyroid ultrasound and orbital computed tomography. The TCR CDR3 was subjected to a first round of RT-PCR using the HTBI primer set and the Qiagen OneStep RT-PCR kit. Most expanded thyroid clonotypes (frequency above 0.001) were also found in blood, which suggests that blood repertoires may mirror thyroid immune responses. A model built on a 13 V-J signature distinguished ophthalmopathy from stable hyperthyroidism, reaching around 90% sensitivity and about 81% specificity in cross-validation and 80%/75% in testing. In validation, the model predicted progression to ophthalmopathy a median of approximately 6.6 months before onset, with 65% to 71% sensitivity and roughly 77% specificity. A discovery cohort of about 95 patients, about 40 with Graves' ophthalmopathy and 55 to 60 with stable Graves' hyperthyroidism, was used to find distinguishing TCR V-J signatures. Prospective prediction of ophthalmopathy was tested in an independent validation cohort of fewer than 20 hyperthyroidism patients and 15 to 17 patients who later progressed to ophthalmopathy. The approximately 100 discovery patients were randomly divided into training and test sets at a 7:3 ratio. The study also compared thyroid tissue and blood T-cell repertoires from five or six Graves' hyperthyroidism patients. Following sampling, methimazole starting at 30 mg daily was given to hyperthyroidism patients, and high-dose intravenous methylprednisolone was given to ophthalmopathy patients. A second multiplex PCR round built the libraries, followed by size selection and purification. Libraries were sequenced paired-end with 100 bp reads on an Illumina HiSeq2000. SOAPnuke was used to process the raw data, throwing out any read that contained adapters or uncalled bases, had a mean Phred below 15, or lacked an exact constant-primer or identifier match. High-quality paired reads were merged with COPE v1.2.5, and unique nucleotide sequences were defined as clonotypes. MiTCR v1.1 was used to align the clonotypes against IMGT TRBV, TRBD and TRBJ reference segments. The analysis included only V-J combinations with a frequency above 0.0001, which together covered 99.2% of the repertoires. The TCS score was defined as F50 (clonal expansion) divided by E x V (chaos), with BLOSUM62-based TCRdist calculated between CDR3 peptides within each V-J. Welch's t-statistics and random forest reduced roughly 530 V-J features to roughly 13, which were used in a naive Bayes classifier (R e1071). Sample size was not statistically predetermined, and investigators were not blinded to group allocation. According to the paper, TCR Vbeta CDR3 sequencing was carried out on approximately 140 peripheral blood samples, which came from some 41 ophthalmopathy, 75 to 80 hyperthyroidism and about 17 progressor patients.

The sequence was obtained from a woman between 18 and 30 years old with Graves disease. Donor details come from another sample of the same person, matched by shared clones. The input for sequencing was peripheral blood mononuclear cells (PBMCs), taken at new diagnosis, from a patient treated with antithyroid drugs. This chain is built from TRBV30 and TRBJ1-5, with the D segment identity uncertain. In nucleotide form, the sequence is TGTGCCTGGAGTGTTAGTGGAATCTTCAATCAGCCCCAGCATTTT. This codes for CAWSVSGIFNQPQHF. The CDR3, completed at both ends by the reference TRBV30 and TRBJ1-5 genes, gives the full variable domain SQTIHQWPATLVQPVGSPLSLECTVEGTSNPNLYWYRQAAGRGLQLLFYSVGIGQISSEVPQNLSASRPQDRQFILSSKKLLLSDSGFYLCAWSVSGIFNQPQHFGDGTRLSIL.